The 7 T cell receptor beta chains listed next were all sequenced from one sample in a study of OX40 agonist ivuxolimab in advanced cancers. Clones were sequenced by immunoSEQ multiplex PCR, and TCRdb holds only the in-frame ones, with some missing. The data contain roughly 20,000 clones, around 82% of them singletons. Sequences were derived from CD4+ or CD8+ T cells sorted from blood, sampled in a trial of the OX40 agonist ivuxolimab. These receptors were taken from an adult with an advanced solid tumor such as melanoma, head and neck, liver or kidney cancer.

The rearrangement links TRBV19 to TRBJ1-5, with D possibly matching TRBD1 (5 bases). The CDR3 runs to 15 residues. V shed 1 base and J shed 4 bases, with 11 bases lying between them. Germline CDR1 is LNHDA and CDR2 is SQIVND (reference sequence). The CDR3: CASSIASGINQPQHF. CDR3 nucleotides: TGTGCCAGTAGTATAGCGTCAGGGATTAATCAGCCCCAGCATTTT.

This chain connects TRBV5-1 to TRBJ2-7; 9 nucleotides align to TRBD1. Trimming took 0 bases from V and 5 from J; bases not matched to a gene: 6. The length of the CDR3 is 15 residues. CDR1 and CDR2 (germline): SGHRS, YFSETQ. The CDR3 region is CASSLETGGRHEQYF. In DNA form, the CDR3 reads TGCGCCAGCAGCTTGGAGACAGGGGGAAGACACGAGCAGTACTTC. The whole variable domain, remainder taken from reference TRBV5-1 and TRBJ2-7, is KAGVTQTPRYLIKTRGQQVTLSCSPISGHRSVSWYQQTPGQGLQFLFEYFSETQRNKGNFPGRFSGRQFSNSRSEMNVSTLELGDSALYLCASSLETGGRHEQYFGPGTRLTVT.

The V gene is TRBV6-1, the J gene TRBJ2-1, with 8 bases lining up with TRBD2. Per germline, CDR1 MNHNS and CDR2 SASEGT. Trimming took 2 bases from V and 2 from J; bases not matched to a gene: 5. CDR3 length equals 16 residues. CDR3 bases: TGTGCCAGCAGTGAACCCGGGCGGGGGGCCTACAATGAGCAGTTCTTC. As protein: CASSEPGRGAYNEQFF.

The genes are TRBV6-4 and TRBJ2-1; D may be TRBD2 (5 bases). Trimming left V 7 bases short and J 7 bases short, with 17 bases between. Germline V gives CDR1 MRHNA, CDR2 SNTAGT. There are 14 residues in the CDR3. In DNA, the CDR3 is TGTGCCAGCAAACCCCGTGCGCGGGTAAATGAGCAGTTCTTC. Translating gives CASKPRARVNEQFF.

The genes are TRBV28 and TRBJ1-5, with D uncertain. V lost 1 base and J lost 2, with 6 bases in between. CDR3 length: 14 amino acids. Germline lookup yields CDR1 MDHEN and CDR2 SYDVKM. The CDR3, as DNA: TGTGCCAGCAGTTTATCCGGGGGCAATCAGCCCCAGCATTTT. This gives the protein CASSLSGGNQPQHF.

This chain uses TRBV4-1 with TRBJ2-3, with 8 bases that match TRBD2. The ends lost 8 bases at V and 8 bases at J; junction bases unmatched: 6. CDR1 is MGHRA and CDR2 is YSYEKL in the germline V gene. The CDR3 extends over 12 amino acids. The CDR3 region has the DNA TGCGCCAGCCGGGGGGGAAGGGGTACGCAGTATTTT. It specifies CASRGGRGTQYF.

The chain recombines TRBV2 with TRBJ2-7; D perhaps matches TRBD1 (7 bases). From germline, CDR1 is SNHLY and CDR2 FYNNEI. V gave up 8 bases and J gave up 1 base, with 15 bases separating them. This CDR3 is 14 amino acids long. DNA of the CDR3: TGTGCCAGCCAGGGGGGTAGCCCGTCCTACGAGCAGTACTTC. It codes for CASQGGSPSYEQYF.